These 30 T cell receptor beta chains were all obtained from the same sample, sequenced in a study of shared clonotypes between healthy human individuals (dated by TCRdb to 2020 to 2022). The library relied on the immunoSEQ multiplex PCR assay. In TCRdb, the immuneACCESS table is reduced to in-frame sequences with V and J assigned. These tables do not hold every clone; where another copy was compared, an unresolved V gene accounts for under half, and the others remain unexplained. For this sample the table gives 2 million to 2.5 million clones, of which around 95% were detected only once. In total, the top ten clones hold roughly 0.13% of the sample. Sequencing was carried out using naive CD4+ T cells sorted from blood. The cell subset or site label of this sample denotes: CD45RA+ positively selected. Source of these receptors: a young man in good health.

The chain is built from TRBV2 and TRBJ1-2, with D maybe TRBD1 (5 bases). V lost 1 base and J lost 7, with 13 bases in between. The CDR3 has 14 residues. CDR1 and CDR2 (germline): SNHLY, FYNNEI. CDR3 nucleotide sequence: TGTGCCAGCAGTGAAGGGCGGGGACTGGTTGGCTACACCTTC. Translated: CASSEGRGLVGYTF.

The V call is TRBV2, the J call TRBJ1-1, with D unresolved. In germline, CDR1 is SNHLY, CDR2 FYNNEI. The V end lost 7 bases, the J end lost 0 bases, and 9 bases lay between the germline ends. The CDR3 consists of 13 residues. CDR3 DNA sequence: TGTGCCAGCATGGATGGAATGAACACTGAAGCTTTCTTT. Translated: CASMDGMNTEAFF.

The chain is built from TRBV7-8 and TRBJ2-7; D uncertain. The V and J ends lost 1 base and 6 bases respectively, with 10 bases between them. The CDR3 runs 13 residues. Germline V CDR1 and CDR2: SGHVS, FQNEAQ. CDR3 in DNA: TGTGCCAGCAGCTTAGGATCATCCGGCGAGCAGTACTTC. Translating it yields CASSLGSSGEQYF.

Here the CDR3 reads CASSLVRGYGYTF. The CDR3 coding sequence is TGTGCCAGCAGCTTGGTCCGGGGCTATGGCTACACCTTC. The chain links TRBV5-8 to TRBJ1-2, with unresolved D. This CDR3 has 13 residues. Looked up from germline, CDR1 is SGHTS and CDR2 is YDEGEE. Trimming pared 0 bases from V and 4 bases from J, leaving 7 bases between.

This chain links TRBV5-1 with TRBJ1-5, with D perhaps matching TRBD1 (6 bases). V was trimmed by 4 bases and J by 0 bases, leaving 14 bases between them. This CDR3 is built from 16 residues. Germline V lookup: CDR1 SGHRS, CDR2 YFSETQ. CDR3 residues: CASSDGVQGSNQPQHF. CDR3 sequence (DNA): TGCGCCAGCAGCGACGGGGTACAGGGTAGCAATCAGCCCCAGCATTTT.

The CDR3 spells CASSPLRLGQFNQPQHF. The CDR3, as DNA: TGTGCCAGCTCACCACTTCGGTTGGGACAGTTCAATCAGCCCCAGCATTTT. This rearrangement joins TRBV18 to TRBJ1-5, with 7 positions matching TRBD1. This CDR3 contains 17 residues. The J segment lost 3 bases and the V segment lost 1 base, leaving 9 bases of the junction unmatched. The germline CDR1 and CDR2 sequences are KGHSH and LQKENI.

The rearrangement uses TRBV4-2 and TRBJ1-1, with a weak D call TRBD1 (5 bases). Germline loops: CDR1 LGHNA, CDR2 YNFKEQ. This CDR3 contains 16 residues. With 2 bases removed from V and 0 bases from J, the gap between germline ends came to 13 bases. DNA of the CDR3: TGTGCCAGCAGCCAACGCGCCGGGGCCATGAACACTGAAGCTTTCTTT. Translation: CASSQRAGAMNTEAFF.

The rearrangement uses TRBV5-6 and TRBJ2-4; TRBD1 or TRBD2 may be the D gene (5 bases each). The V gene lost 0 bases and the J gene lost 8 bases, with 12 bases spanning the gap. The CDR3 consists of 14 residues. Germline values: CDR1 SGHDT, CDR2 YYEEEE. CDR3 in amino acids: CASSLDGGRHIQYF. CDR3 DNA: TGTGCCAGCAGCTTGGATGGGGGACGGCACATTCAGTACTTC.

The J gene is TRBJ2-7, the V gene TRBV10-3, with unresolved D. V was pared by 0 bases and J by 7 bases, with 13 bases between. The CDR3 totals 14 residues. Germline V gene sequence: CDR1 ENHRY, CDR2 SYGVKD. The CDR3 loop reads CAISESGRPREQYF. In DNA, the CDR3 is TGTGCCATCAGTGAGTCAGGACGTCCCAGAGAGCAGTACTTC.

For this clone: Other DNA sequences from this sample encode an identical CDR3 as well. This rearrangement joins TRBV7-2 to TRBJ2-1; tentative D call: TRBD1 (6 bases). Germline assignment: CDR1 SGHTA and CDR2 FQGNSA. This CDR3 is built from 13 residues. The V end lost 1 base, the J end lost 8 bases, and 9 bases lay between the germline ends. The CDR3 sequence is CASSLVQGYEQFF. The CDR3 region has the DNA TGTGCCAGCAGCTTAGTACAGGGCTATGAGCAGTTCTTC.

The chain uses TRBV6-6 and TRBJ2-1, with D uncertain. V shed 2 bases and J shed 9 bases, with 8 bases lying between them. Germline V gene sequence: CDR1 MNHNY, CDR2 SVGAGI (reference sequence). There are 12 residues in the CDR3. Written as DNA, the CDR3 is TGTGCCAGCAGTTACGCCTTTAGTGAGCAGTTCTTC. Translated, it gives CASSYAFSEQFF.

Concerning this clone: A much larger clone lies a single base off, so this may be a read error. Other DNA sequences in the sample encode the same CDR3. The J gene is TRBJ2-5, the V gene TRBV7-8; D is uncertain. V was clipped by 3 bases and J by 4 bases, with 3 bases between them. Germline-derived CDR1 and CDR2 are SGHVS and FQNEAQ. The CDR3 consists of 11 residues. CDR3 nucleotide sequence: TGTGCCAGCAGCTTCGGAGAGACCCAGTACTTC. It codes for CASSFGETQYF. The complete variable domain, with remaining parts taken from reference TRBV7-8 and TRBJ2-5, reads GAGVSQSPRYKVAKRGQDVALRCDPISGHVSLFWYQQALGQGPEFLTYFQNEAQLDKSGLPSDRFFAERPEGSVSTLKIQRTQQEDSAVYLCASSFGETQYFGPGTRLLVL.

This chain uses TRBV6-5 with TRBJ1-5; 7 nucleotides match TRBD1. The CDR3 is 15 amino acids. V lost 0 bases to trimming and J lost 7 bases; unmatched junction nucleotides: 6. The germline CDR1 and CDR2 sequences are MNHEY and SVGAGI. The CDR3 reads CASSYSRDRLQPQHF. Written as DNA, the CDR3 is TGTGCCAGCAGTTACTCGAGGGACAGATTGCAGCCCCAGCATTTT.

V gene TRBV10-3 combines with J gene TRBJ2-2, with D unclear. The germline V gene has CDR1 ENHRY and CDR2 SYGVKD. The CDR3 consists of 12 residues. The ends were cut back, 1 base at V and 5 bases at J, with 2 bases in the middle. CDR3 sequence: CAISELTGELFF. CDR3 coding DNA: TGTGCCATCAGTGAGTTAACCGGGGAGCTGTTTTTT.

J is TRBJ1-5 and V is TRBV11-2, with 9 bases aligning to TRBD1. CDR3 length: 14 residues. V shed 6 bases, J shed 4 bases, and the junction held 4 bases outside the gene matches. Per germline, CDR1 SGHAT and CDR2 FQNNGV. CDR3 in DNA: TGTGCCAGCAGTCAACAGGGGGCAAATCAGCCCCAGCATTTT. Protein sequence: CASSQQGANQPQHF.

This clone was seen once. V usage is TRBV5-5 and J usage is TRBJ1-1; weak D call: TRBD1 (5 bases). Trimming left V 4 bases short and J 2 bases short, with 12 bases between. This CDR3 comprises 14 residues. Per the germline V gene, CDR1 is SGHKS and CDR2 is YYEKEE (reference sequence). This chain's CDR3 is CASSPGHFNTEAFF. The CDR3 coding sequence is TGTGCCAGCAGCCCAGGACACTTTAACACTGAAGCTTTCTTT.

In regard to this clone: In the same sample, other DNA sequences code for this CDR3. The chain couples TRBV18 to TRBJ2-2, with D perhaps assigned TRBD1 or TRBD2 (5 bases each). The germline V gene has CDR1 KGHSH and CDR2 LQKENI. There are 16 residues in the CDR3. V lost 0 bases to trimming and J lost 1 base, with 9 bases between them. The CDR3 coding sequence is TGTGCCAGCTCACCACCTGAGGGGAGGAACACCGGGGAGCTGTTTTTT. Amino acid sequence: CASSPPEGRNTGELFF.

This rearrangement joins TRBV30 to TRBJ1-2; D is ambiguous. V gave up 2 bases and J gave up 0 bases, with 10 bases separating them. The CDR3 totals 14 residues. The germline V gene has CDR1 GTSNPN and CDR2 SVGIG (reference sequence). CDR3 protein: CAWSYWPANYGYTF. CDR3 in DNA: TGTGCCTGGAGTTACTGGCCCGCTAACTATGGCTACACCTTC.

This chain connects TRBV10-2 to TRBJ2-2; possibly TRBD2 for D (6 bases). CDR1 and CDR2 from the germline V gene are WSHSY and SAAADI. CDR3 length: 15 residues. The V end lost 5 bases, the J end lost 6 bases, and 16 bases lay between the germline ends. The CDR3 DNA sequence: TGCGCCAGCAGTCCTTTGACTAGGGGAGCCGGGGAGCTGTTTTTT. It encodes CASSPLTRGAGELFF.

The chain combines TRBV4-1 with TRBJ2-5; D gene uncertain. Per germline, CDR1 MGHRA and CDR2 YSYEKL. The CDR3 runs 16 residues. Trimming shortened V by 4 bases and J by 0 bases, and 15 bases separated the two germline ends. The CDR3 here is CASSLAPGGYQETQYF. CDR3 in DNA: TGCGCCAGCAGCCTCGCTCCAGGCGGCTACCAAGAGACCCAGTACTTC.

Details on this clone: Its ends do not fully match the called genes, so a read error is possible. This chain links TRBV7-7 with TRBJ1-5, with D unclear. The CDR3 runs to 16 residues. Germline CDR1 is SSHAT and CDR2 is FNYEAQ (reference sequence). Here the CDR3 reads CASSSLGLNCNQPQHF. The CDR3 DNA follows: TGTGCTAGCAGCTCCCTAGGACTGAACTGCAATCAGCCCCAGCATTTT.

V and J are TRBV27 and TRBJ2-3; D may be TRBD1 or TRBD2 (5 bases each). Germline V gene lookup returns CDR1 MNHEY and CDR2 SMNVEV (reference sequence). The CDR3 length is 13 residues. Trimming took off 3 bases at V and 7 bases at J, with 11 bases between the two ends. This CDR3 reads CASSFRDAYTQYF. CDR3 nucleotides: TGTGCCAGCAGTTTCCGGGACGCCTATACGCAGTATTTT.

The chain employs TRBV10-3 and TRBJ2-2, with D perhaps TRBD1 (6 bases). The CDR3 runs 13 residues. The ends were cut back, 8 bases at V and 0 bases at J, with 7 bases in the middle. Germline V lookup: CDR1 ENHRY, CDR2 SYGVKD. The CDR3 loop is CAIGQPNTGELFF. The DNA for the CDR3 is TGTGCCATCGGACAGCCGAACACCGGGGAGCTGTTTTTT.

A note on this clone: Additional DNA sequences in this sample encode the identical CDR3. The V and J genes are TRBV5-1 and TRBJ2-5; no clear D. Trimming took 0 bases from V and 2 from J, leaving 5 bases between them. The germline V gene encodes CDR1 SGHRS and CDR2 YFSETQ. The CDR3 has 13 amino acids. For the CDR3, the DNA is TGCGCCAGCAGCTTGGGCTCACAAGAGACCCAGTACTTC. Its protein is CASSLGSQETQYF.

The chain couples TRBV4-3 to TRBJ1-5; no firm D call. V dropped 0 bases and J dropped 4 bases, with 16 bases sitting between them. The V gene's germline CDR1 is LGHNA and CDR2 YSLEER. The CDR3 runs 17 residues. This CDR3 is CASSQESWYQQNQPQHF. The CDR3 DNA reads TGCGCCAGCAGCCAAGAATCTTGGTACCAGCAGAATCAGCCCCAGCATTTT.

V is TRBV6-1 and J is TRBJ2-7; D possibly uses TRBD1 or TRBD2 (5 bases each). V lost 8 bases and J lost 3, with 20 bases in between. The CDR3 runs 15 residues. Germline CDR1 is MNHNS and CDR2 is SASEGT. The CDR3 sequence: CASSYRGLPHYEQYF. DNA of the CDR3: TGTGCCAGCTCCTACCGGGGCCTACCCCACTACGAGCAGTACTTC.

The chain carries TRBV19 and TRBJ1-1; 7 positions agree with TRBD1. This CDR3 has 15 residues. Germline V gene sequence: CDR1 LNHDA, CDR2 SQIVND (reference sequence). J gave up 4 bases and V 4 bases, and 9 bases lay outside the gene matches. This CDR3 reads CASSTIQGRGTEAFF. CDR3 coding DNA: TGTGCCAGTAGTACAATACAGGGGCGGGGCACTGAAGCTTTCTTT. Full variable domain (outside the CDR3, taken from reference TRBV19 and TRBJ1-1): DGGITQSPKYLFRKEGQNVTLSCEQNLNHDAMYWYRQDPGQGLRLIYYSQIVNDFQKGDIAEGYSVSREKKESFPLTVTSAQKNPTAFYLCASSTIQGRGTEAFFGQGTRLTVV.

This clone has just one count. This rearrangement joins TRBV5-1 to TRBJ1-5, with TRBD1 matching over 8 bases. Germline V gene lookup returns CDR1 SGHRS and CDR2 YFSETQ. The CDR3 totals 15 residues. V lost 4 bases and J lost 0; bases outside the gene matches: 3. The CDR3 nucleotides are TGCGCCAGCAGCCACGGGACAGGTAGCAATCAGCCCCAGCATTTT. Its translation is CASSHGTGSNQPQHF.

The J gene is TRBJ2-3, the V gene TRBV10-1, with 9 bases lining up with TRBD2. CDR3 size: 14 residues. J lost 5 bases, V lost 6 bases, and 6 bases had no gene match. Germline assignment: CDR1 WNHNN and CDR2 SYGVQD (reference sequence). CDR3 in amino acids: CASRAGGSGDTQYF. As DNA, the CDR3 is TGCGCCAGCAGGGCGGGAGGGTCCGGAGATACGCAGTATTTT.

The chain has TRBV28 and TRBJ2-5; D could derive from TRBD1 or TRBD2 (5 bases each). The CDR3 extends over 14 amino acids. V gave up 2 bases and J gave up 2 bases, with 9 bases separating them. CDR1 and CDR2 (germline): MDHEN, SYDVKM. CDR3 coding DNA: TGTGCCAGCAGTTTAGGGGGAGCTCAAGAGACCCAGTACTTC. Protein: CASSLGGAQETQYF.